A selection of T cell receptor beta chains follows, all from one sample in a study of PD-1 blockade in classical Hodgkin lymphoma. Libraries were prepared by immunoSEQ multiplex PCR; TCRdb keeps only in-frame clonotypes and omits some of them. This table holds approximately 90,000 clones, 83% found once. Sequences were derived from peripheral blood mononuclear cells (PBMCs), sampled before the fourth cycle of nivolumab. These receptors were collected from a human donor with classical Hodgkin lymphoma. The CDR3 runs from the conserved cysteine through the conserved F or W. The D gene is left open where the match is weak. Size is omitted from some rows. Given values are once, few, many or a class for expanded clones.

V	length	size	J	D	DNA	CDR3
TRBV16	15	NA	TRBJ1-1	TRBD1	TGTGCCAGCAGCACACAGGGGGCCCTAAACACTGAAGCTTTCTTT	CASSTQGALNTEAFF
TRBV5-1	17	NA	TRBJ2-7	NA	TGCGCCAGCAGCTTGGGTCTTAGAAGGGGGATCTCCTACGAGCAGTACTTC	CASSLGLRRGISYEQYF
TRBV28	15	NA	TRBJ1-4	NA	TGTGCCAGCAGCCGAGGGGGGTCAACTAATGAAAAACTGTTTTTT	CASSRGGSTNEKLFF
TRBV27	14	NA	TRBJ2-7	NA	TGTGCCAGCAGTTTAAAGGGCAGGAGCTACGAGCAGTACTTC	CASSLKGRSYEQYF
TRBV19	14	NA	TRBJ2-1	NA	TGTGCCAGTAGTCTCGGACAGAAGTACAATGAGCAGTTCTTC	CASSLGQKYNEQFF
TRBV11-2	17	NA	TRBJ2-3	TRBD1	TGTGCCAGCAGCCCCCTACAGGGGGCAATCGGCACAGATACGCAGTATTTT	CASSPLQGAIGTDTQYF
TRBV7-2	16	NA	TRBJ1-2	NA	TGTGCCAGCAGCTTATCTCCCACGTCCCAGGGAAGGAGCTACACCTTC	CASSLSPTSQGRSYTF
TRBV29-1	12	few	TRBJ1-2	NA	TGCAGCGTTGGAGGGGGGGGCTATGGCTACACCTTC	CSVGGGGYGYTF
TRBV5-1	14	few	TRBJ2-1	NA	TGCGCCAGCAGCTTTGGGAGCTCCTACAATGAGCAGTTCTTC	CASSFGSSYNEQFF
TRBV7-2	15	NA	TRBJ2-1	NA	TGTGCCAGCAGCTTAGTGGAGGGATCCTACAATGAGCAGTTCTTC	CASSLVEGSYNEQFF
TRBV6-4	13	NA	TRBJ2-1	TRBD2	TGTGCCAGCGCCCTCAGCGGGAGCTCGGAGCAGTTCTTC	CASALSGSSEQFF
TRBV5-1	16	NA	TRBJ2-1	TRBD2	TGCGCCAGCAGCTTGGGGGGACTAAGCGGGTACAATGAGCAGTTCTTC	CASSLGGLSGYNEQFF
TRBV7-8	14	NA	TRBJ2-5	NA	TGTGCCAGCAGCTTAGCGGGACTCCAAGAGACCCAGTACTTC	CASSLAGLQETQYF
TRBV28	15	NA	TRBJ2-7	TRBD2	TGTGCCAGCAGCCCAACCTTAGCGGGAGTAACCGAGCAGTACTTC	CASSPTLAGVTEQYF
TRBV23-1	14	NA	TRBJ2-1	TRBD2	TGCGCCAGCAGTGAACGGGAGGGCCAAAATGAGCAGTTCTTC	CASSEREGQNEQFF
TRBV7-9	16	NA	TRBJ2-1	TRBD2	TGTGCCAGCAGCTCCGGCGGGAGGGAAAACTACAATGAGCAGTTCTTC	CASSSGGRENYNEQFF
TRBV5-4	14	once	TRBJ2-1	NA	TGTGCCAGCAGCTTTCCGGCGGACTACAATGAGCAGTTCTTC	CASSFPADYNEQFF
TRBV5-5	12	NA	TRBJ1-3	NA	TGTGCCAGCAGCGAACTCGGAAACACCATATATTTT	CASSELGNTIYF
TRBV29-1	13	NA	TRBJ2-2	NA	TGCAGCGCCTCTAGAGATGGCACCGGGGAGCTGTTTTTT	CSASRDGTGELFF
TRBV4-3	15	NA	TRBJ1-1	NA	TGCGCCAGCAGCCAAGTGCCAGGGCAGGCGACTGAAGCTTTCTTT	CASSQVPGQATEAFF
TRBV10-3	13	NA	TRBJ1-1	NA	TGTGCCATCAGTGAGATTTTGAACACTGAAGCTTTCTTT	CAISEILNTEAFF
TRBV19	14	many	TRBJ2-5	NA	TGTGCCAGTAGTATATGGGGGTACCAAGAGACCCAGTACTTC	CASSIWGYQETQYF
TRBV2	16	NA	TRBJ2-2	TRBD2	TGTGCCAGCAGTGGGGAGGGTCCCGGGGGCACCGGGGAGCTGTTTTTT	CASSGEGPGGTGELFF
TRBV7-6	15	NA	TRBJ2-5	TRBD1	TGTGCCAGCAGCTTAACTTGGGACAGCCAAGAGACCCAGTACTTC	CASSLTWDSQETQYF
TRBV30	14	NA	TRBJ2-1	TRBD2	TGTGCCTGGAGGGGGGGACTAGTCTTTGGTGAGCAGTTCTTC	CAWRGGLVFGEQFF
TRBV25-1	16	NA	TRBJ2-2	NA	TGTGCCAGCAGTGAATCTGGAAGGGGCCGCACCGGGGAGCTGTTTTTT	CASSESGRGRTGELFF
TRBV6-1	11	NA	TRBJ2-1	NA	TGTGCCAGCAGTGAAGGTTTAACGCAGTTCTTC	CASSEGLTQFF
TRBV5-6	13	NA	TRBJ1-1	NA	TGTGCCAGCAGCTTGGCTGTACTGGGGGAAGCTTTCTTT	CASSLAVLGEAFF
TRBV6-5	11	NA	TRBJ2-1	NA	TGTGCCAGCAGCATGGGAGATGAGCAGTTCTTC	CASSMGDEQFF
TRBV18	16	NA	TRBJ1-3	TRBD1	TGTGCCAGCTCACCAACGGGGACAGGCTCAGGAAACACCATATATTTT	CASSPTGTGSGNTIYF
TRBV4-2	16	NA	TRBJ2-1	TRBD2	TGTGCCAGCAGCCAAGGCTCTTTAGCGGGCTACAATGAGCAGTTCTTC	CASSQGSLAGYNEQFF
TRBV7-8	14	once	TRBJ2-4	TRBD2	TGTGCCAGCAGCCCGACTAGCGGAGGGGACATTCAGTACTTC	CASSPTSGGDIQYF
TRBV6-5	16	NA	TRBJ1-2	NA	TGTGCCAGCAGTTACGATACCGTTTCCGCTAACTATGGCTACACCTTC	CASSYDTVSANYGYTF
TRBV19	16	NA	TRBJ2-1	NA	TGTGCCAGTACCCCAAGGGGGGGTAGGGACTACAATGAGCAGTTCTTC	CASTPRGGRDYNEQFF
TRBV21-1	15	NA	TRBJ2-5	NA	TGTGCCAGCAGCAATAGAACAGGCAACCAAGAGACCCAGTACTTC	CASSNRTGNQETQYF
TRBV11-2	17	NA	TRBJ2-7	NA	TGTGCCAGCAGCTACCGGAGGGCTGGGCCGCTCACTTACGAGCAGTACTTC	CASSYRRAGPLTYEQYF
TRBV5-6	16	NA	TRBJ1-1	NA	TGTGCCAGCAGCTTGTTCGTGGGCAGCCTGGCCGTGGAAGCTTTCTTT	CASSLFVGSLAVEAFF
TRBV27	14	NA	TRBJ2-7	TRBD1	TGTGCCAGCAGTCCGGGGACAGTCTCCTACGAGCAGTACTTC	CASSPGTVSYEQYF
TRBV2	12	NA	TRBJ2-1	NA	TGTGCCAGCAGTGAGGTGGGGGGTGAGCAGTTCTTC	CASSEVGGEQFF
TRBV6-5	11	NA	TRBJ2-1	NA	TGTGCCAGCAGTTACTCGGGGAAGGAGTTCTTC	CASSYSGKEFF
TRBV2	13	few	TRBJ2-7	NA	TGTGCCAGCAGGGACGGTAGCTCCTACGAGCAGTACTTC	CASRDGSSYEQYF
TRBV12-5	15	once	TRBJ2-3	TRBD1	TGTGCTAGTGGAGGGGGACAGGGCGCATCAGATACGCAGTATTTT	CASGGGQGASDTQYF
TRBV28	15	NA	TRBJ2-7	TRBD2	TGTGCCAGCAGAGGAAGCGGGAGCTTTTCCTACGAGCAGTACTTC	CASRGSGSFSYEQYF
TRBV2	11	NA	TRBJ2-7	NA	TGTGCCAGCTCGAGGTCTGGCGAGCAGTACTTC	CASSRSGEQYF
TRBV28	13	few	TRBJ1-2	NA	TGTGCCAGCACCAAAGGACTGGGCTATGGCTACACCTTC	CASTKGLGYGYTF
TRBV19	17	few	TRBJ1-1	TRBD1	TGTGCCAGTAGTATCCGGGGACAGGGTGTGCCCTTCCCCGAAGCTTTCTTT	CASSIRGQGVPFPEAFF
TRBV5-5	15	NA	TRBJ2-2	TRBD2	TGTGCCAGCAGCGCCCTAGCGGGCAACACCGGGGAGCTGTTTTTT	CASSALAGNTGELFF
TRBV9	13	NA	TRBJ2-5	NA	TGTGCCAGCAGCACGGGATTCCAAGAGACCCAGTACTTC	CASSTGFQETQYF
TRBV10-2	11	NA	TRBJ2-3	NA	TGCGCCAGCAGCCCCACGGATACGCAGTATTTT	CASSPTDTQYF
TRBV19	15	NA	TRBJ2-7	TRBD1	TGTGCCAGTAGTATCAGGGCAGGGGGAAACTACGAGCAGTACTTC	CASSIRAGGNYEQYF
TRBV10-3	17	NA	TRBJ2-1	TRBD2	TGTGCCATCAGTGGGCTAGCGGGAGAACGCTCCTACAATGAGCAGTTCTTC	CAISGLAGERSYNEQFF
TRBV5-5	16	once	TRBJ2-1	TRBD2	TGTGCCAGCAGCCCTCGCCGGACTAGCGGGAGTGCTGAGCAGTTCTTC	CASSPRRTSGSAEQFF
TRBV7-9	16	NA	TRBJ2-2	NA	TGTGCCAGCGCGAAACCCCGGGGCAGGGCTACCGGGGAGCTGTTTTTT	CASAKPRGRATGELFF